The 18 T cell receptor beta chains presented below share a single source sample, sequenced in a study of blood T cell repertoires in COVID-19 (dated by TCRdb to the early 2020s). To prepare the library, the immunoSEQ multiplex PCR assay was applied. TCRdb stores this immuneACCESS table with in-frame sequences only. Part of the clones is absent; in the studies checked, under half of the shortfall reflects unresolved V genes, and no reason is known for the rest. This sample gives about 35,000 clones in total; 75% to 90% of them show up just once. Over 35% of the sample is in the top ten clones. The sequencing input was peripheral blood. The receptors were gathered from a man between 60 and 75 years old with active or convalescent COVID-19.

V gene TRBV5-1 combines with J gene TRBJ2-1; D call uncertain. Deletions cut 0 bases from V and 4 bases from J, with 11 bases between. Germline V CDR1 and CDR2: SGHRS, YFSETQ. The CDR3 sequence is 15 residues long. CDR3 in amino acids: CASSLDSSRYNEQFF. CDR3 bases: TGCGCCAGCAGCTTGGACAGCAGTAGGTACAATGAGCAGTTCTTC.

Comment on this clone: One junction end does not reproduce the germline sequence, and a read error may be involved. The chain couples TRBV5-5 to TRBJ2-1; D might be TRBD2 (5 bases). CDR1 and CDR2 from the germline V gene are SGHKS and YYEKEE (reference sequence). The CDR3 totals 13 residues. This CDR3 is CASSSLVYDEQFF. The DNA for the CDR3 is TGTGCCAGCAGCTCACTAGTCTACGATGAGCAGTTCTTC. Variable domain in full (rest from reference TRBV5-5 and TRBJ2-1): DAGVTQSPTHLIKTRGQQVTLRCSPISGHKSVSWYQQVLGQGPQFIFQYYEKEERGRGNFPDRFSARQFPNYSSELNVNALLLGDSALYLCASSSLVYDEQFFGPGTRLTVL.

The V call is TRBV5-3, the J call TRBJ2-7; TRBD2 aligns across 13 bases. TRBV5-3 has ORF status, its function being uncertain. Trimming at V came to 6 bases and at J to 7 bases, leaving 7 bases not matched to a gene. The CDR3 totals 14 residues. The CDR3 sequence is CARTRLAGGREQYV. In DNA form, the CDR3 reads TGTGCCAGAACCAGACTAGCGGGAGGTCGTGAGCAGTACGTC.

V usage is TRBV10-2 and J usage is TRBJ1-5; D ambiguous. The length of the CDR3 is 14 residues. Germline V CDR1 and CDR2: WSHSY, SAAADI. V gave up 3 bases and J gave up 5 bases, with 11 bases separating them. The CDR3 protein is CASSDLQVDQPQHF. DNA for the CDR3: TGCGCCAGCAGTGATCTGCAGGTAGATCAGCCCCAGCATTTT.

The rearrangement joins TRBV6-5 to TRBJ1-3; TRBD1 might be the D (5 bases). Trimming took 8 bases from V and 8 from J, leaving 19 bases between them. Germline V gives CDR1 MNHEY, CDR2 SVGAGI. There are 14 residues in the CDR3. CDR3 protein: CASSPRGDSDTIYF. Here the CDR3 DNA reads TGTGCCAGCTCCCCAAGGGGCGATTCGGACACCATATATTTT.

The chain employs TRBV19 and TRBJ1-2, with 7 bases fitting TRBD1. With V trimmed by 7 bases and J by 4 bases, 9 bases remained unmatched. This CDR3 has 14 residues. CDR1 and CDR2 (germline): LNHDA, SQIVND (reference sequence). The CDR3 reads CASIDPQGVYGYTF. The CDR3 DNA reads as TGTGCCAGTATCGACCCGCAGGGGGTCTATGGCTACACCTTC.

The chain joins TRBV4-1 to TRBJ1-3; D unresolved. The CDR3 length is 15 residues. The germline V gene encodes CDR1 MGHRA and CDR2 YSYEKL. V lost 0 bases to trimming and J lost 2 bases, with 8 bases between them. The CDR3 sequence is CASSQDPGTGNTIYF. CDR3 nucleotide sequence: TGCGCCAGCAGCCAAGATCCGGGGACTGGAAACACCATATATTTT.

The rearrangement uses TRBV5-1 and TRBJ1-2; D not resolved. The CDR3 length is 10 residues. CDR1 and CDR2 from the germline V gene are SGHRS and YFSETQ. With 5 bases removed from V and 6 bases from J, the gap between germline ends came to 5 bases. In DNA form, the CDR3 reads TGCGCCAGCAGGGGAGATGGCTACACCTTC. This translates into CASRGDGYTF.

This clone was found a few times. The gene calls are TRBV12-3 or TRBV12-4 and TRBJ1-2; TRBD1 matches 8 bases. CDR3 size: 13 residues. The junction had 5 bases not matched to a gene; V was cut back by 3 bases and J by 8 bases. Written as DNA, the CDR3 is TGTGCCAGCAGTTTCCAGGGGGCTAGGGGCTACACCTTC. Protein: CASSFQGARGYTF.

This chain uses TRBV19 with TRBJ1-6, with 7 bases identical to TRBD1. The V segment lost 5 bases and the J segment 3 bases; nucleotides outside the gene matches: 10. This CDR3 has 17 amino acids. Germline assignment: CDR1 LNHDA and CDR2 SQIVND (reference sequence). The CDR3 DNA follows: TGTGCCAGTAGTTCCTTACTACCAGGGGGCTATAATTCACCCCTCCACTTT. Amino acid sequence: CASSSLLPGGYNSPLHF.

This clone was counted a single time. The rearrangement uses TRBV3-1 (or the pseudogene TRBV3-2) and TRBJ2-2; 7 positions agree with TRBD1. Germline V lookup: CDR1 LGHDT, CDR2 YNNKEL (reference sequence). The junction had 5 bases not matched to a gene; V was cut back by 4 bases and J by 3 bases. The CDR3 extends over 15 amino acids. CDR3 in amino acids: CASSRRGIHTGELFF. Here the CDR3 DNA reads TGTGCCAGCAGCCGCAGGGGGATACACACCGGGGAGCTGTTTTTT.

This clone has a handful of counts. The chain couples TRBV11-2 to TRBJ1-4, with 9 bases fitting TRBD1. Germline loops: CDR1 SGHAT, CDR2 FQNNGV. Losses at the gene ends were 6 bases for V and 8 bases for J; bases not matched to a gene: 7. The CDR3 spans 14 residues. DNA of the CDR3: TGTGCCAGCAGTAGGGGACAGGGAGGGGAAAAACTGTTTTTT. Translation gives CASSRGQGGEKLFF. The entire variable domain, with the rest obtained from reference TRBV11-2 and TRBJ1-4, is as follows: EAGVAQSPRYKIIEKRQSVAFWCNPISGHATLYWYQQILGQGPKLLIQFQNNGVVDDSQLPKDRFSAERLKGVDSTLKIQPAKLEDSAVYLCASSRGQGGEKLFFGSGTQLSVL.

The chain recombines TRBV19 with TRBJ1-5, with D possibly TRBD1 on 6 matching bases. Germline CDR1 reads LNHDA; CDR2 reads SQIVND (reference sequence). Trimming pared 5 bases from V and 7 bases from J, leaving 12 bases between. The CDR3 runs to 13 residues. CDR3 in amino acids: CASSAPTGQPQHF. CDR3 coding DNA: TGTGCCAGTAGTGCGCCGACAGGACAGCCCCAGCATTTT.

The chain combines TRBV19 with TRBJ1-5, with TRBD1 matching 7 bases. V dropped 8 bases and J dropped 0; count of bases not matched to a gene: 4. CDR1 is LNHDA, CDR2 SQIVND, per germline (reference sequence). The CDR3 is 14 residues long. CDR3 in DNA: TGTGCCAGTGCGGGGACAGCTAGCAATCAGCCCCAGCATTTT. It is translated as CASAGTASNQPQHF.

The gene calls are TRBV13 and TRBJ2-1; 14 bases line up with TRBD2. Germline-derived CDR1 and CDR2 are PRHDT and FYEKMQ (reference sequence). This CDR3 contains 15 residues. J gave up 10 bases and V 4 bases, and 6 bases lay outside the gene matches. The DNA for the CDR3 is TGTGCCAGCAGCTCGACTAGCGGGGGGGTTCGGGAGCAGTTCTTC. It codes for CASSSTSGGVREQFF.

The rearrangement links TRBV5-6 to TRBJ1-2; 7 bases are a match to TRBD1. With V trimmed by 4 bases and J by 2 bases, 2 bases remained unmatched. The CDR3 extends over 13 amino acids. Germline assignment: CDR1 SGHDT and CDR2 YYEEEE. The CDR3 DNA follows: TGTGCCAGCAGCCCACAGGGGAACTATGGCTACACCTTC. As protein: CASSPQGNYGYTF.

This rearrangement joins TRBV5-1 to TRBJ2-7; tentative D call: TRBD1 (6 bases). Trimming took off 9 bases at V and 3 bases at J, with 19 bases between the two ends. Germline CDR1 SGHRS, CDR2 YFSETQ. CDR3 length equals 14 residues. The CDR3 sequence: CAIRPDRSHYEQYV. CDR3 bases: TGCGCCATCAGGCCGGACAGAAGTCACTACGAGCAGTACGTC.

This clone appeared a few times. The chain joins TRBV19 to TRBJ2-1, with a tentative D call TRBD2 (7 bases). The V and J ends lost 5 bases and 9 bases respectively, with 17 bases between them. This CDR3 region has 14 residues. Germline V gene sequence: CDR1 LNHDA, CDR2 SQIVND (reference sequence). The CDR3 is CASSSSAGAGEQFF. CDR3 bases: TGTGCCAGTAGTTCGTCGGCGGGGGCTGGTGAGCAGTTCTTC.